The next 16 T cell receptor beta chains were all read from a single sample in a study of T cell responses to AZD1222 COVID-19 vaccine. TCRdb's table, derived via immunoSEQ multiplex PCR, lists solely in-frame clones and lacks some. The sample includes hundreds of thousands of clones, approximately 94% of them seen just once. This material consisted of peripheral blood, taken 28 days after the second AZD1222 dose. The receptors were sampled from an adult who received the AZD1222 COVID-19 vaccine.

The chain recombines TRBV7-2 with TRBJ2-7; possibly TRBD1 for D (6 bases). Looked up from germline, CDR1 is SGHTA and CDR2 is FQGNSA. V lost 1 base, J lost 2 bases, and 9 bases lay in between. This CDR3 is 14 amino acids long. The CDR3 here is CASSLGTATYEQYF. DNA of the CDR3: TGTGCCAGCAGCTTAGGGACAGCCACCTACGAGCAGTACTTC.

The J gene is TRBJ2-7, the V gene TRBV28, with 9 bases identical to TRBD2. V dropped 3 bases and J dropped 2; count of bases not matched to a gene: 2. This CDR3 is built from 14 residues. Germline assignment: CDR1 MDHEN and CDR2 SYDVKM. CDR3 in DNA: TGTGCCAGCAGTTTCCTAGCGGGACCCTACGAGCAGTACTTC. Protein product: CASSFLAGPYEQYF.

The V and J genes are TRBV7-2 and TRBJ1-4; 8 nucleotides match TRBD1. The germline gives CDR1 SGHTA, CDR2 FQGNSA. The CDR3 is 14 amino acids. V was pared by 3 bases and J by 7 bases, with 4 bases of the junction left unmatched. The CDR3: CASSFSGGVEKLFF. The CDR3 DNA is TGTGCCAGCAGCTTTTCAGGGGGCGTTGAAAAACTGTTTTTT.

Note on this clone: Germline and junction disagree at one end, which may indicate a read error. The genes are TRBV18 and TRBJ1-1; D gene ambiguous. CDR3 length: 15 amino acids. Germline V lookup: CDR1 KGHSH, CDR2 LQKENI. As DNA, the CDR3 is TGTGCCAGCTCCCCACCACCCCCAGTGAACACTGAAGCTTTCTTT. Its translation: CASSPPPPVNTEAFF.

The CDR3 sequence is CATSGAGNEQFF. CDR3 nucleotide sequence: TGTGCCACCAGTGGCGCAGGCAATGAGCAGTTCTTC. The chain recombines TRBV24-1 with TRBJ2-1, with no clear D. The CDR3 extends over 12 amino acids. Germline V lookup: CDR1 KGHDR, CDR2 SFDVKD. Trimming stripped 5 bases from V and 6 bases from J, with 7 bases between.

The chain recombines TRBV6-5 with TRBJ2-7; the D gene is possibly TRBD1 (6 bases). CDR1 and CDR2 (germline): MNHEY, SVGAGI. Trimming cost V 6 bases and J 3 bases, with 18 bases left between them. The CDR3 is 15 residues long. The CDR3 sequence: CASRDPGANYYEQYF. As DNA, the CDR3 is TGTGCCAGCAGAGACCCAGGGGCAAATTACTACGAGCAGTACTTC.

The rearrangement joins TRBV7-9 to TRBJ1-2; a weak D match, TRBD1 (5 bases). CDR3 length equals 13 residues. The germline V gene encodes CDR1 SEHNR and CDR2 FQNEAQ (reference sequence). Trimming pared 7 bases from V and 3 bases from J, leaving 12 bases between. CDR3 amino acids: CASTQETDYGYTF. CDR3 DNA: TGTGCCAGCACCCAGGAGACAGACTATGGCTACACCTTC.

This clone appeared a single time. Relative to the germline gene, one junction end is altered; a read error may explain this. This chain links TRBV5-8 with TRBJ2-7, with D unclear. This CDR3 region has 12 residues. In germline, CDR1 is SGHTS, CDR2 YDEGEE. The CDR3 nucleotides are TGTGCCAGCAGCCAGGTGGTGGCAGGCTTGGACTTC. This gives the protein CASSQVVAGLDF.

The chain recombines TRBV11-2 with TRBJ1-2, with D perhaps matching TRBD1 (5 bases). The CDR3 consists of 12 residues. The V end lost 2 bases, the J end lost 8 bases, and 9 bases lay between the germline ends. Germline lookup yields CDR1 SGHAT and CDR2 FQNNGV. The CDR3 loop reads CASSLNQGGYTF. Here the CDR3 DNA reads TGTGCCAGCAGCTTAAACCAGGGAGGCTACACCTTC.

The J gene is TRBJ1-2, the V gene TRBV12-5, with D perhaps TRBD1 (6 bases). V dropped 6 bases and J dropped 2 bases, with 7 bases sitting between them. CDR3 length: 12 amino acids. Germline lookup yields CDR1 LGHNT and CDR2 FRNRAP. In DNA form, the CDR3 reads TGTGCTAGTGGCCAGGGGAACTATGGCTACACCTTC. Amino acids: CASGQGNYGYTF.

The chain uses TRBV6-5 and TRBJ2-1, with TRBD2 as a possible D gene (5 bases). V was clipped by 8 bases and J by 6 bases, with 14 bases between them. Germline values: CDR1 MNHEY, CDR2 SVGAGI. The CDR3 contains 13 residues. The CDR3 region is CASGLGKRNEQFF. In nucleotides, the CDR3 is TGTGCCAGCGGACTGGGAAAACGCAATGAGCAGTTCTTC.

V usage is TRBV10-1 and J usage is TRBJ1-1; D is perhaps TRBD1 (6 bases). V shed 0 bases and J shed 4 bases, with 9 bases lying between them. From germline, CDR1 is WNHNN and CDR2 SYGVQD (reference sequence). The CDR3 length is 14 residues. In DNA form, the CDR3 reads TGCGCCAGCAGTGAGTCCGGGGGCGGCACTGAAGCTTTCTTT. This codes for CASSESGGGTEAFF.

The V call is TRBV19, the J call TRBJ2-3; tentatively, D is TRBD1 or TRBD2 (5 bases each). The CDR3 is made up of 17 amino acids. Germline V gene sequence: CDR1 LNHDA, CDR2 SQIVND (reference sequence). V was shortened by 7 bases and J by 0 bases, with 20 bases between the two germline ends. The CDR3 protein is CASIAGTPPSSTDTQYF. The CDR3 coding sequence is TGTGCCAGTATCGCCGGGACGCCGCCTTCGAGCACAGATACGCAGTATTTT.

The chain employs TRBV6-2 or TRBV6-3 and TRBJ1-5, with 8 bases identical to TRBD1. The CDR3 contains 15 residues. V was clipped by 4 bases and J by 3 bases; unmatched bases: 5. In germline, CDR1 is MNHEY, CDR2 SVGEGT. The CDR3 DNA follows: TGTGCCAGCAGTTTCCAGGGGGCGAACAATCAGCCCCAGCATTTT. As protein: CASSFQGANNQPQHF.

This clone was observed a few times. The chain joins TRBV27 to TRBJ2-2, with 9 bases lining up with TRBD2. The ends lost 4 bases at V and 3 bases at J; junction bases unmatched: 15. The CDR3 totals 19 residues. CDR1 is MNHEY and CDR2 is SMNVEV in the germline V gene (reference sequence). The DNA of the CDR3 is TGTGCCAGCAGTTACCACCCCCTCGGGACTAGCTGGGACACCGGGGAGCTGTTTTTT. It codes for CASSYHPLGTSWDTGELFF.

Notes on this clone: One end of the junction is discordant with germline, which a read error may explain. The genes are TRBV11-2 and TRBJ1-2; D not resolved. The CDR3 has 12 amino acids. In germline, CDR1 is SGHAT, CDR2 FQNNGV. The CDR3 DNA sequence: TGTGCCAGCAGCTTTTATGAAGAAGAGGCCTCCTTC. Translating gives CASSFYEEEASF.